This T cell receptor beta chain was documented in a study of OX40 agonist ivuxolimab in advanced cancers. Notes on the research overall: The costimulatory receptor OX40 (CD134) was targeted by ivuxolimab, a fully human IgG2 agonistic monoclonal antibody. Partial responses occurred in three dose-escalation patients, of whom one had hepatocellular carcinoma and two had cutaneous melanoma. In the dose-escalation cohort, over 65% of patients were male, and the mean age was roughly 60 years, with a range of about 23 to 85. Patients were allowed to have had prior anti-PD-1, anti-PD-L1 or anti-CTLA-4 therapy, and 40% of the dose-escalation patients had previously received checkpoint inhibitors. Intravenous ivuxolimab was administered to patients every 2 weeks at six dose levels: 0.01, 0.1, 0.3, 1.5, 3 and 10 mg/kg. Peripheral TCRbeta sequencing aimed to test whether ivuxolimab altered TCR sequence diversity and caused clonal T-cell expansion. Among the 50 to 55 dose-escalation patients, some 20 had hepatocellular carcinoma, about 15 melanoma, 9 renal cell carcinoma and 9 head and neck cancer. The monotherapy dose-escalation portion (N ≈ 50 patients) of the phase I ivuxolimab trial is reported in the paper. The paper's findings and limits, for the study overall: Low levels of normalized T-cell clonal expansion were also seen in some nonresponding patients. Antigen specificity was not determined for the clonally expanded peripheral T cells. At doses from 0.1 to 3.0 mg/kg, clonal expansion was seen in both CD4+ and CD8+ blood T cells between baseline and week 6. On average, CD8+ T cells showed more expanded clones than CD4+ T cells after ivuxolimab. In the 0.1-3.0 mg/kg groups, partial responders had among the lowest normalized peripheral clonal expansion, particularly in CD8+ T cells.

The trial excluded patients who had a history of autoimmune disease or were on systemic immunosuppression. Peripheral blood for TCR sequencing was collected from all dose cohorts at baseline, on cycle 4 day 1, and on cycle 7 day 1. Samples came from an open-label, multicenter, first-in-human phase I dose-escalation trial of ivuxolimab. Adults with locally advanced or metastatic head and neck squamous cell, hepatocellular, melanoma or renal cell carcinoma were enrolled in the trial. Before TCR sequencing, CD4+ T cells and CD8+ T cells were sorted from peripheral blood as separate populations. To sequence the TCRbeta CDR3 region, genomic DNA was isolated from the sorted cells. The immunoSEQ Assay was used for sequencing of TCRbeta CDR3 regions. The immuneACCESS repertoire file appears here via TCRdb, limited to in-frame rearrangements. These files lack a portion of the clones; in checked studies, under half of the deficit traces to unresolved V genes, and the cause of the others is not known. The sample yields some 73,000 clones; approximately 90% were counted once. Clones ranked in the top ten supply 0.4% to 0.65% of the sample.

Of note for this clone: Its antigen has not been determined. Base-call qualities are not available, and no considerably larger clone is one nucleotide away.

V sheds 4 bases and J sheds 0 bases, leaving 11 bases between their ends. CDR1 and CDR2, per the germline V gene (reference sequence), are GTSNPN and SVGIG. The CDR3 starts with the cysteine, ends with the phenylalanine, and has 14 residues. The CDR3 DNA has 42 bases and is translated from base 1. The sequences come from CD4+ or CD8+ T cells sorted from blood, collected in a trial of the OX40 agonist ivuxolimab. This TCR derives from an adult with an advanced solid tumor such as melanoma, head and neck, liver or kidney cancer. The V and J genes are TRBV30 and TRBJ2-3; matching of 7 bases hints at TRBD1 as the D gene. The sequenced DNA is TGTGCCTGGATGACAGGGACTAGCACAGATACGCAGTATTTT. Translated, it gives CAWMTGTSTDTQYF. Outside the CDR3, residues come from the reference TRBV30 and TRBJ2-3 proteins, so the full variable domain is: SQTIHQWPATLVQPVGSPLSLECTVEGTSNPNLYWYRQAAGRGLQLLFYSVGIGQISSEVPQNLSASRPQDRQFILSSKKLLLSDSGFYLCAWMTGTSTDTQYFGPGTRLTVL.